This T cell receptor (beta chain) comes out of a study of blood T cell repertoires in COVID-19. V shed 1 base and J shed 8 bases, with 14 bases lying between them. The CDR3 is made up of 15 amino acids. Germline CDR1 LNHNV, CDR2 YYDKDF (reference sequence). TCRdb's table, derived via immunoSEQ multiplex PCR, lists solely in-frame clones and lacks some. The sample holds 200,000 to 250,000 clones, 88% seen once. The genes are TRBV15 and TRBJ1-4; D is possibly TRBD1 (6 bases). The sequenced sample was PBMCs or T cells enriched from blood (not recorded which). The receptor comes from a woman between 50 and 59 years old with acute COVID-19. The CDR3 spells CATSRGGGAEEKLFF. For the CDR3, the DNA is TGTGCCACCAGCAGAGGTGGGGGGGCAGAGGAAAAACTGTTTTTT.